Shown below are 24 T cell receptor beta chains from a single sample sequenced in a study of T cells in Graves' hyperthyroidism and ophthalmopathy. Amplification of TCR beta CDR3 regions used RNA as the template. The TCR CDR3 was amplified in a first-round RT-PCR using the HTBI primer set. Each CDR3 protein is one row after TCRdb ran MiXCR on the multiplex PCR reads. This table holds 550,000 to 850,000 distinct CDR3 sequences, approximately 18% found once. Sequencing input: blood. All receptors come from a woman in her 50s with Graves' hyperthyroidism that later progressed to Graves' ophthalmopathy.

The chain joins TRBV20-1 to TRBJ2-4; D gene ambiguous. This CDR3 region has 13 residues. Germline V gene sequence: CDR1 DFQATT, CDR2 SNEGSKA (reference sequence). Trimming removed 4 bases from V and 6 bases from J, with 13 bases in between. The CDR3 spells CSAIGYTRNIQYF. CDR3 coding DNA: TGCAGTGCTATTGGGTACACCAGAAACATTCAGTACTTC.

The chain is built from TRBV25-1 and TRBJ1-1; D is perhaps TRBD1 (5 bases). The V and J ends lost 5 bases and 1 base respectively, with 14 bases between them. Germline lookup yields CDR1 MGHDK and CDR2 SYGVNS. The CDR3 is made up of 15 amino acids. CDR3 region: CASSSVGRGNTEAFF. The DNA for the CDR3 is TGTGCCAGCAGTTCCGTGGGGAGGGGGAACACTGAAGCTTTCTTT. Supplemented by reference TRBV25-1 and TRBJ1-1, the full variable domain reads EADIYQTPRYLVIGTGKKITLECSQTMGHDKMYWYQQDPGMELHLIHYSYGVNSTEKGDLSSESTVSRIRTEHFPLTLESARPSHTSQYLCASSSVGRGNTEAFFGQGTRLTVV.

For this clonotype: At one end, the junction sequence differs from germline, possibly due to a read error. The V and J genes are TRBV7-3 and TRBJ1-5; TRBD1 matches at 9 bases. The CDR3 runs to 15 residues. The germline V gene encodes CDR1 SGHTA and CDR2 FQGTGA. In DNA form, the CDR3 reads TGTACCAGCAGCTATCTACAGGGGGCGGATCAGCCCCAGCATTTT. It is translated as CTSSYLQGADQPQHF.

The V call is TRBV20-1, the J call TRBJ1-1; the D gene is possibly TRBD1 (6 bases). From germline, CDR1 is DFQATT and CDR2 SNEGSKA (reference sequence). The V end was cut by 6 bases, the J end by 0 bases, with 14 bases between. The CDR3 extends over 14 amino acids. CDR3 residues: CSASQGTLNTEAFF. CDR3 nucleotide sequence: TGCAGTGCGAGCCAGGGGACTCTGAACACTGAAGCTTTCTTT.

The gene calls are TRBV3-1 and TRBJ2-3, with TRBD1 matching over 12 bases. With V trimmed by 6 bases and J by 0 bases, 19 bases remained unmatched. The germline V gene encodes CDR1 LGHDT and CDR2 YNNKEL (reference sequence). The CDR3 totals 21 residues. In nucleotides, the CDR3 is TGTGCCAGCAGAGACAAATCGGGACAGGGGGCTATTCTTTCTAGCACAGATACGCAGTATTTT. Its translation: CASRDKSGQGAILSSTDTQYF.

This clonotype was counted at least ten times. The chain links TRBV15 to TRBJ2-1, with a weak D call TRBD1 (5 bases). The germline CDR1 and CDR2 sequences are LNHNV and YYDKDF (reference sequence). Between the trimmed V and J ends, which lost 0 bases and 0 bases, there was a span of 12 bases. The CDR3 has 17 amino acids. CDR3 nucleotide sequence: TGTGCCACCAGCAGAGATCGGCTAGACAGCTCCTACAATGAGCAGTTCTTC. Protein product: CATSRDRLDSSYNEQFF.

This clonotype has just a few counts. The gene calls are TRBV6-1 and TRBJ2-7; possibly TRBD1 or TRBD2 for D (5 bases each). Trimming took off 7 bases at V and 0 bases at J, with 13 bases between the two ends. Per the germline V gene, CDR1 is MNHNS and CDR2 is SASEGT. The CDR3 sequence is 14 residues long. DNA for the CDR3: TGTGCCAGCACCAAGGTGGGGGTCTCCTACGAGCAGTACTTC. This translates into CASTKVGVSYEQYF.

V usage is TRBV5-1 and J usage is TRBJ2-3, with TRBD2 identical over 11 bases. The CDR3 has 17 amino acids. J was trimmed by 3 bases and V by 0 bases; bases with no gene match: 6. The germline V gene has CDR1 SGHRS and CDR2 YFSETQ. CDR3 amino acids: CASSLDPLAGGTDTQYF. The CDR3, as DNA: TGCGCCAGCAGCTTGGATCCGCTAGCGGGGGGTACAGATACGCAGTATTTT.

The chain combines TRBV27 with TRBJ1-2, with TRBD1 matching 7 bases. Trimming removed 4 bases from V and 2 bases from J; junction bases left unmatched: 10. Germline CDR1 MNHEY, CDR2 SMNVEV (reference sequence). This CDR3 has 16 residues. The CDR3 region is CASSSSGGGGNYGYTF. The CDR3 nucleotides read TGTGCCAGCAGTTCAAGTGGTGGAGGGGGCAACTATGGCTACACCTTC.

This clonotype was detected only a few times. The chain couples TRBV20-1 to TRBJ1-6; 9 bases fit TRBD1. The V gene end was trimmed by 2 bases and the J gene end by 10 bases; junction bases not matched to a gene: 6. The V gene's germline CDR1 is DFQATT and CDR2 SNEGSKA (reference sequence). This CDR3 spans 14 amino acids. The CDR3 DNA reads as TGCAGTGCTAGACCTACAGGGGGCGGGTCACCCCTCCACTTT. Amino acids: CSARPTGGGSPLHF.

This clonotype came up a few times. The rearrangement links TRBV5-1 to TRBJ1-2; the match to TRBD1 covers 7 bases. Germline lookup yields CDR1 SGHRS and CDR2 YFSETQ. The CDR3 totals 14 residues. Unmatched junction bases numbered 9, after V lost 4 bases and J lost 6 bases. Here the CDR3 DNA reads TGCGCCAGCAGCCCCCTCCTCACAGGGGATGGCTACACCTTC. Translating gives CASSPLLTGDGYTF.

As regards this clonotype: This may come from a read error, since a much larger clone is one base off. This chain connects TRBV7-9 to TRBJ1-4, with D unclear. This CDR3 region has 12 residues. Germline V gene data show CDR1 as SEHNR and CDR2 as FQNEAQ (reference sequence). The DNA for the CDR3 is TGTGCCAGCAGCTTAGATAATGGAAAACTGTTTTTT. This gives the protein CASSLDNGKLFF.

This clonotype was observed a few times. Possible read error: a much larger clone is one base away. The V call is TRBV3-1, the J call TRBJ2-3; 13 bases align to TRBD2. Trimming cost V 0 bases and J 9 bases; bases outside gene matches: 6. This CDR3 contains 16 residues. Germline lookup yields CDR1 LGHDT and CDR2 YNNKEL (reference sequence). For the CDR3, the DNA is TGTGCCAGCAGCCAAGACACCACTAGCGGGGGGGCGACGCAGTATTTT. It encodes CASSQDTTSGGATQYF.

The genes are TRBV20-1 and TRBJ2-1, with D tentatively TRBD1 (5 bases). The CDR3 contains 13 residues. Germline V CDR1 and CDR2: DFQATT, SNEGSKA (reference sequence). Trimming left V 1 base short and J 4 bases short, with 8 bases between. The CDR3 DNA follows: TGCAGTGCTAGAGTTAGGGGATACAATGAGCAGTTCTTC. It is translated as CSARVRGYNEQFF.

This clonotype showed up many times. V gene TRBV7-2 combines with J gene TRBJ1-1, with unresolved D. CDR1 is SGHTA and CDR2 is FQGNSA in the germline V gene. The CDR3 consists of 15 residues. Trimming took 6 bases from V and 0 from J, leaving 14 bases between them. In DNA form, the CDR3 reads TGTGCCAGCAGGGTTAGGTCAGGCCTGAACACTGAAGCTTTCTTT. Translating it yields CASRVRSGLNTEAFF.

This clonotype showed up just a few times. The chain couples TRBV5-8 to TRBJ1-5, with D possibly being TRBD1 (5 bases). The V gene lost 4 bases and the J gene lost 4 bases, with 15 bases spanning the gap. The germline CDR1 and CDR2 sequences are SGHTS and YDEGEE. This CDR3 has 15 amino acids. The CDR3 loop reads CASSPGPSANQPQHF. The CDR3 DNA is TGTGCCAGCAGCCCAGGGCCCTCAGCGAATCAGCCCCAGCATTTT.

This clonotype has a handful of counts. The rearrangement joins TRBV5-1 to TRBJ2-4, with no clear D. CDR3 length: 16 amino acids. Germline V gene sequence: CDR1 SGHRS, CDR2 YFSETQ. V was trimmed by 0 bases and J by 3 bases, leaving 13 bases between them. CDR3 coding DNA: TGCGCCAGCAGCTTGGATGGGCTGGGGAACAAAAACATTCAGTACTTC. This gives the protein CASSLDGLGNKNIQYF. Supplemented by reference TRBV5-1 and TRBJ2-4, the full variable domain reads KAGVTQTPRYLIKTRGQQVTLSCSPISGHRSVSWYQQTPGQGLQFLFEYFSETQRNKGNFPGRFSGRQFSNSRSEMNVSTLELGDSALYLCASSLDGLGNKNIQYFGAGTRLSVL.

The chain uses TRBV6-2 or TRBV6-3 and TRBJ2-2; the D is unclear. Germline CDR1 and CDR2: MNHEY and SVGEGT. Trimming took off 2 bases at V and 3 bases at J, with 7 bases between the two ends. CDR3 length equals 14 residues. Written as DNA, the CDR3 is TGTGCCAGCAGTTACATACGGGACACCGGGGAGCTGTTTTTT. This encodes CASSYIRDTGELFF.

This clonotype was observed at least ten times. This chain joins TRBV2 and TRBJ2-5; 10 bases agree with TRBD2. The J segment lost 5 bases and the V segment lost 0 bases, leaving 3 bases of the junction unmatched. In germline, CDR1 is SNHLY, CDR2 FYNNEI. The CDR3 length is 15 residues. The CDR3 loop reads CASSEASGGMETQYF. Written as DNA, the CDR3 is TGTGCCAGCAGTGAAGCTAGCGGGGGGATGGAGACCCAGTACTTC.

This clonotype was seen at least ten times. The gene calls are TRBV6-6 and TRBJ2-1, with D perhaps TRBD2 (5 bases). V lost 0 bases, J lost 4 bases, and 10 bases lay in between. Per germline, CDR1 MNHNY and CDR2 SVGAGI (reference sequence). The CDR3 contains 15 residues. CDR3 loop: CASSYSGGEYNEQFF. CDR3 DNA sequence: TGTGCCAGCAGTTACTCAGGTGGGGAGTACAATGAGCAGTTCTTC.

The chain recombines TRBV4-1 with TRBJ2-3, with 9 bases lining up with TRBD2. Looked up from germline, CDR1 is MGHRA and CDR2 is YSYEKL. With V trimmed by 1 base and J by 6 bases, 8 bases remained unmatched. The CDR3 has 16 amino acids. The CDR3 nucleotides read TGCGCCAGCAGCCAAGTGGGGCGGGGGGGCGACGATACGCAGTATTTT. It translates to CASSQVGRGGDDTQYF.

The chain recombines TRBV12-5 with TRBJ1-5, with 8 bases aligning to TRBD1. V shed 4 bases, J shed 2 bases, and the junction held 10 bases outside the gene matches. Germline V gene data show CDR1 as LGHNT and CDR2 as FRNRAP. The CDR3 length is 17 residues. The CDR3: CASGSGQVNIGNQPQHF. The CDR3 DNA follows: TGTGCTAGTGGTTCGGGACAGGTTAATATCGGCAATCAGCCCCAGCATTTT.

This clonotype was seen a handful of times. The rearrangement joins TRBV9 to TRBJ1-2; D may be TRBD1 (5 bases). The germline gives CDR1 SGDLS, CDR2 YYNGEE. The CDR3 extends over 13 amino acids. V shed 6 bases and J shed 3 bases, with 12 bases lying between them. The CDR3 spells CASTGTEDYGYTF. In nucleotides, the CDR3 is TGTGCCAGCACCGGGACGGAAGACTATGGCTACACCTTC.

This clonotype showed up many times. The chain employs TRBV2 and TRBJ1-1; 8 nucleotides align to TRBD1. CDR3 length: 13 amino acids. V lost 6 bases, J lost 4 bases, and 4 bases stayed unmatched. Germline lookup yields CDR1 SNHLY and CDR2 FYNNEI. The CDR3 coding sequence is TGTGCCAGCAGGTTTGACAGGGGCACTGAAGCTTTCTTT. Protein: CASRFDRGTEAFF. The full variable domain, in which reference TRBV2 and TRBJ1-1 provide the parts outside the CDR3, is EPEVTQTPSHQVTQMGQEVILRCVPISNHLYFYWYRQILGQKVEFLVSFYNNEISEKSEIFDDQFSVERPDGSNFTLKIRSTKLEDSAMYFCASRFDRGTEAFFGQGTRLTVV.